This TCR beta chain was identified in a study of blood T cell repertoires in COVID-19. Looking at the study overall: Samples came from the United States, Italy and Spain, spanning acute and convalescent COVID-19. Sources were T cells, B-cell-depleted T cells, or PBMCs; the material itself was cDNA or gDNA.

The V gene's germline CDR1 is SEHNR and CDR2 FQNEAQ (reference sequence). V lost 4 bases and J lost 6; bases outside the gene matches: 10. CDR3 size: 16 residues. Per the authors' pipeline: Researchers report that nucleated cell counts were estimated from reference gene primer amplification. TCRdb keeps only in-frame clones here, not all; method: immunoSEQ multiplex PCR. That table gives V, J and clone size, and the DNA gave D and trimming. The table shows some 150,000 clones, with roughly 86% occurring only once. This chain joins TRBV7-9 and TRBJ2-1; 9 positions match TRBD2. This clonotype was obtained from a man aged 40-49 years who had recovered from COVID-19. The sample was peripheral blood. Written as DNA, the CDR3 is TGTGCCAGCAGCTCAATGTATGGACTAGCGAGCAATGAGCAGTTCTTC. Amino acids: CASSSMYGLASNEQFF.